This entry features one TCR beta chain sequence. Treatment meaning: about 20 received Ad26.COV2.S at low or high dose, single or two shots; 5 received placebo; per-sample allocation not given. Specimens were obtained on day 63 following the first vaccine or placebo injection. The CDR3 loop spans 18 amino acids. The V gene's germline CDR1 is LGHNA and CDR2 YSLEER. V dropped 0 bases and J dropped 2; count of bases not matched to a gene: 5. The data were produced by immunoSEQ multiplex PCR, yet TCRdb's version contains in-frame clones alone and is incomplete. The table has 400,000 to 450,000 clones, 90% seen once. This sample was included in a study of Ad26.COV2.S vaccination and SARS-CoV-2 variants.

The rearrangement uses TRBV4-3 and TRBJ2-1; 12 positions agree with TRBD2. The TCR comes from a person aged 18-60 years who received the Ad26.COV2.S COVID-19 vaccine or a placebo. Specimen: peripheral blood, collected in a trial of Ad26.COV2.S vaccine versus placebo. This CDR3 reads CASSQERASGRAYNEQFF. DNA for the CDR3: TGCGCCAGCAGCCAAGAAAGGGCTAGCGGGAGGGCCTACAATGAGCAGTTCTTC.